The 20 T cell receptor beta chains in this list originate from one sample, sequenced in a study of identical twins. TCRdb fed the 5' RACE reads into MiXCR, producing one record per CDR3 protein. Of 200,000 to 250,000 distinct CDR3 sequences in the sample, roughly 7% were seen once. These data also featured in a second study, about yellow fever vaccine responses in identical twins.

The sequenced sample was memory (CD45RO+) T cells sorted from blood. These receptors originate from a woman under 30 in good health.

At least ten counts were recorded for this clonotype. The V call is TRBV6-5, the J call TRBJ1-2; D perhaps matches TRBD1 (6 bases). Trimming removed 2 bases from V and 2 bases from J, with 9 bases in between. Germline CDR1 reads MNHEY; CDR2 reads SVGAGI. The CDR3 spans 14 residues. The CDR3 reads CASSYRTGNYGYTF. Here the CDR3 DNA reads TGTGCCAGCAGTTACCGCACAGGGAACTATGGCTACACCTTC.

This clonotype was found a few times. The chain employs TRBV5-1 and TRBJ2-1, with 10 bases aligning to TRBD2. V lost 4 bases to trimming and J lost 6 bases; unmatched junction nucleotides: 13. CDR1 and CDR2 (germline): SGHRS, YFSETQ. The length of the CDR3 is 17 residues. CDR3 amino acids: CASSEGTRTSGFNEQFF. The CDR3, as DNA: TGCGCCAGCAGCGAGGGTACCCGGACTAGCGGTTTCAATGAGCAGTTCTTC.

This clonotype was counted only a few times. CDR3 bases: TGTGCCAGCAGTCCCCGCCACTCAGGGGTCGTAGGTGAAAAACTGTTTTTT. Its protein product is CASSPRHSGVVGEKLFF. The chain links TRBV27 to TRBJ1-4; tentative D call: TRBD1 (6 bases). V was cut by 5 bases and J by 7 bases, with 23 bases left in between. Germline assignment: CDR1 MNHEY and CDR2 SMNVEV (reference sequence). The CDR3 runs to 17 residues.

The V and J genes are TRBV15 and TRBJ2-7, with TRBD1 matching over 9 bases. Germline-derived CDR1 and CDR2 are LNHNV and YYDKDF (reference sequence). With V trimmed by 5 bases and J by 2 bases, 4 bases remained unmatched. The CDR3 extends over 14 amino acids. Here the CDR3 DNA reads TGTGCCACCAGCTGGGGACAGGGCCCCTACGAGCAGTACTTC. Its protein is CATSWGQGPYEQYF.

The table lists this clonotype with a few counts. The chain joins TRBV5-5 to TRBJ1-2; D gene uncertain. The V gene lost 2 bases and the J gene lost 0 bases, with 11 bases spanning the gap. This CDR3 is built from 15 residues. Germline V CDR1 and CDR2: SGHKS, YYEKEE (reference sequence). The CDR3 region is CASSFNPSPNYGYTF. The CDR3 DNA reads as TGTGCCAGCAGCTTTAATCCCTCCCCTAACTATGGCTACACCTTC.

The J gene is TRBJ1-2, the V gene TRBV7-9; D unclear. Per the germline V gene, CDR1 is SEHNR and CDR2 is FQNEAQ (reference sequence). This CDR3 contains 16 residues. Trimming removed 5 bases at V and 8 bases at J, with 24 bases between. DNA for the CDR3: TGTGCCAGCAGCCCACGACAAGAGAAAAGGGTGGGAGGCTACACCTTC. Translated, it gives CASSPRQEKRVGGYTF. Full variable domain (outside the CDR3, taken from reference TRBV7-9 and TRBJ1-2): DTGVSQNPRHKITKRGQNVTFRCDPISEHNRLYWYRQTLGQGPEFLTYFQNEAQLEKSRLLSDRFSAERPKGSFSTLEIQRTEQGDSAMYLCASSPRQEKRVGGYTFGSGTRLTVV.

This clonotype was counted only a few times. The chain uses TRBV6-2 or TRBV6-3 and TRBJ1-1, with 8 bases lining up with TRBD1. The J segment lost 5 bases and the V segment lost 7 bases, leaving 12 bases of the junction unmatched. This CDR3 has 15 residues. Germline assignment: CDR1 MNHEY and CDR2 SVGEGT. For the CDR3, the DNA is TGTGCCAGCACTACCCGCAGGGGGCGTTGGACTGAAGCTTTCTTT. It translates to CASTTRRGRWTEAFF.

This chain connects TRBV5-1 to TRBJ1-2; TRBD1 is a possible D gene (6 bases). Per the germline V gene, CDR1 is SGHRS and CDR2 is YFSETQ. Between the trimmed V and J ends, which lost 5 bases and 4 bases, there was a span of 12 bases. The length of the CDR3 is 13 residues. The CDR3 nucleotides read TGCGCCAGCAGTTCAGGGGACGGCTATGGCTACACCTTC. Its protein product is CASSSGDGYGYTF.

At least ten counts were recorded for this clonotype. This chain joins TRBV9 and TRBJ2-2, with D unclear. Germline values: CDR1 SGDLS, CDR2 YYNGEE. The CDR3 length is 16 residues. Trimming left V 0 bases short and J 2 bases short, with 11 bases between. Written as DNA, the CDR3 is TGTGCCAGCAGCGTAGGTTCGGTCTCCAACACCGGGGAGCTGTTTTTT. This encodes CASSVGSVSNTGELFF.

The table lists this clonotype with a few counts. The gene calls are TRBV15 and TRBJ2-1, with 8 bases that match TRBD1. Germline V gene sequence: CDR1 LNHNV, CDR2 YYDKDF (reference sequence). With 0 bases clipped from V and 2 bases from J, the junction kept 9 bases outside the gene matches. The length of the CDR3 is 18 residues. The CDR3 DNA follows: TGTGCCACCAGCAGAGATCTCGTAACAGGGGGTACCTACAATGAGCAGTTCTTC. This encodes CATSRDLVTGGTYNEQFF.

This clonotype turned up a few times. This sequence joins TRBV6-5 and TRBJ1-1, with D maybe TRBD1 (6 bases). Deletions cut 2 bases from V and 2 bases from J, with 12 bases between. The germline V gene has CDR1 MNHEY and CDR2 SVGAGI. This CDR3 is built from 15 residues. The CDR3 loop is CASSYRGRSNTEAFF. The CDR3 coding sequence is TGTGCCAGCAGTTACCGGGGGCGGAGCAACACTGAAGCTTTCTTT.

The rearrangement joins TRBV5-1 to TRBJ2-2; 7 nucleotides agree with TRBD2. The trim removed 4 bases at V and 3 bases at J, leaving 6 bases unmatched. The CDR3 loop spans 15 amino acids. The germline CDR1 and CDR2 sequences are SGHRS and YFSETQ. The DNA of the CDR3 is TGCGCCAGCAGCCGACGGGACTATGACACCGGGGAGCTGTTTTTT. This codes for CASSRRDYDTGELFF.

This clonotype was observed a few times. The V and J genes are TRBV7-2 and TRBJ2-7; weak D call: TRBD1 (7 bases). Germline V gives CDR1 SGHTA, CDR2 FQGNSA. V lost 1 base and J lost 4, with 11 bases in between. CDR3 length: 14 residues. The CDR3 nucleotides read TGTGCCAGCAGCTTAGTCGCAGGGGGGTACGAGCAGTACGTC. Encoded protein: CASSLVAGGYEQYV.

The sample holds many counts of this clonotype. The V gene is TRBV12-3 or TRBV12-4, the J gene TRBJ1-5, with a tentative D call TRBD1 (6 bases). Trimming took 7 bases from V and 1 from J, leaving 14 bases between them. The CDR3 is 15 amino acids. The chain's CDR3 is CASTLGGASNQPQHF. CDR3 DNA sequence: TGTGCCAGCACCCTAGGGGGGGCGAGCAATCAGCCCCAGCATTTT.

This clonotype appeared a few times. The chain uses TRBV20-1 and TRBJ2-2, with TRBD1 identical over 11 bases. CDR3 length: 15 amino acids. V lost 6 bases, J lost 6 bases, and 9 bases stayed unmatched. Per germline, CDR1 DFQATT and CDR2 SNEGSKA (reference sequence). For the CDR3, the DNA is TGCAGTGCACTTAATGGACAGGGGGCGGCCGGGGAGCTGTTTTTT. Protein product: CSALNGQGAAGELFF.

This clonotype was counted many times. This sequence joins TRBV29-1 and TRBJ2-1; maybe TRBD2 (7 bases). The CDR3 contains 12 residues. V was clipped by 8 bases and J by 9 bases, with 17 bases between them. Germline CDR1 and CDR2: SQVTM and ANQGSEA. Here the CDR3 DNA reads TGCAGCCCGGGTTGGGGGGGCAGTGAGCAGTTCTTC. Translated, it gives CSPGWGGSEQFF.

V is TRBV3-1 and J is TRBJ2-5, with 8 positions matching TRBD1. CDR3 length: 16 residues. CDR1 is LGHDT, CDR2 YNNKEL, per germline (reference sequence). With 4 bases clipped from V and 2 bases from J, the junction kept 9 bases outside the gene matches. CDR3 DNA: TGTGCCAGCAGCCCACTACAAAACAGGGGGCAAGAGACCCAGTACTTC. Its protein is CASSPLQNRGQETQYF.

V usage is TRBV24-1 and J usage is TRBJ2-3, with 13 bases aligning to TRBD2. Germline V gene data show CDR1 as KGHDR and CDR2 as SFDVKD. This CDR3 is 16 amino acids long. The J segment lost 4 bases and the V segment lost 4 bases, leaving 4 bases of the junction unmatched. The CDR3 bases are TGTGCCACCAGTGACCCACTAGCGGGGGGGCCAGATACGCAGTATTTT. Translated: CATSDPLAGGPDTQYF.

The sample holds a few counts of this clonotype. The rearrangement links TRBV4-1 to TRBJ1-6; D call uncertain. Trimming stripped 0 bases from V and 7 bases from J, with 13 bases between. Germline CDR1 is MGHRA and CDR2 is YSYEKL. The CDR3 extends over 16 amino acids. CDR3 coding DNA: TGCGCCAGCAGCCAAGACAGGCGAGGTCGGAATTCACCCCTCCACTTT. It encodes CASSQDRRGRNSPLHF.

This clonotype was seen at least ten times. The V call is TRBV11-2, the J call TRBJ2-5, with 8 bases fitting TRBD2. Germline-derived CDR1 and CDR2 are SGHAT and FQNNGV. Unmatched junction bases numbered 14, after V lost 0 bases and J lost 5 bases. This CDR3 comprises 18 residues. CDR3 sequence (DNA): TGTGCCAGCAGCTTAGACCCCACTGGTAGCGGGGTCGGGGAGACCCAGTACTTC. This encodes CASSLDPTGSGVGETQYF.